This T cell receptor (beta chain) was sequenced during a study of T-cell reconstitution after alpha-beta-depleted transplantation in children. This clonotype was observed a few times. The authors prepared the TCRbeta library with unique molecular identifiers. In TCRdb, the PCR reads were re-called with MiXCR into one record per CDR3 protein. Of fewer than 200,000 distinct CDR3 sequences in the sample, approximately 6.6% are singletons; the top ten hold roughly 3%. Sample: PBMCs from the stem cell graft donor, taken from the stem cell graft. The receptor was isolated from a human donor who donated a stem cell graft to a child with Wiskott-Aldrich syndrome.

CDR3 region: CASVRVAGGYEQYF. CDR3 DNA sequence: TGTGCCAGCGTCAGGGTGGCAGGGGGCTACGAGCAGTACTTC. The rearrangement links TRBV6-1 to TRBJ2-7, with 7 nucleotides matching TRBD1. This CDR3 is 14 amino acids long. V lost 8 bases to trimming and J lost 3 bases; unmatched junction nucleotides: 10. Germline values: CDR1 MNHNS, CDR2 SASEGT.